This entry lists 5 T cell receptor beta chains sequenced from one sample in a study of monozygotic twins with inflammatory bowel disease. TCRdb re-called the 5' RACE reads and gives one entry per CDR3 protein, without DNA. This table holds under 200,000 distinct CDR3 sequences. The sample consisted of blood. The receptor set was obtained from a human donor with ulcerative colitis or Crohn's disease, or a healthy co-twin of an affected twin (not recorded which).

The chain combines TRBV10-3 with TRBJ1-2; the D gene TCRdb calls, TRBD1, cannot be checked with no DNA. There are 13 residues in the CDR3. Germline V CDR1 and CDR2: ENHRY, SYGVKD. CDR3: CAISARTGDGYTF.

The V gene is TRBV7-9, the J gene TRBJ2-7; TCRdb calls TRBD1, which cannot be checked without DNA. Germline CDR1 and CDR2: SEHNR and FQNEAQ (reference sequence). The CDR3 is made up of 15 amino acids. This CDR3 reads CASSRSRDRGNEQYF.

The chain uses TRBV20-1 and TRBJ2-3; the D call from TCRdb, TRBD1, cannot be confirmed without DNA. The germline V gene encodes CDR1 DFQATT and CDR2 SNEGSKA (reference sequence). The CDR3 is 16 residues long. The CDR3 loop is CSASILLDAGADTQYF.

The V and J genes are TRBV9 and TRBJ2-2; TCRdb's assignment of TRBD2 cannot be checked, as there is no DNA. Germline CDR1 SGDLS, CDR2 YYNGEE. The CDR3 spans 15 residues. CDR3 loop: CASQLDSSGAGELFF.

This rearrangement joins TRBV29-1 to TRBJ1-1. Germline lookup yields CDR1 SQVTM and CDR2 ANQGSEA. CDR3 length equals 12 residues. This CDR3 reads CSDGTANTEAFF.